The 13 T cell receptor beta chains below were found in one sample sequenced in a study of spatial heterogeneity in lung cancer. Time point specified: sample taken at primary tumor resection. Unsorted whole RNA of tumor, nontumor lung or frozen PBMC was sequenced. TCRdb fed the 5' RACE reads into MiXCR, producing one record per CDR3 protein. The repertoire consists of about 38,000 distinct CDR3 sequences, with 7.5% occurring once and the leading ten covering 25% to 35%. This specimen consisted of PBMCs, obtained at surgery. These receptors originate from a male donor with early-stage non-small cell lung cancer.

The rearrangement links TRBV28 to TRBJ1-2, with D unclear. The CDR3 is 14 amino acids. Trimming cost V 3 bases and J 5 bases, with 13 bases left between them. Germline V gene lookup returns CDR1 MDHEN and CDR2 SYDVKM. This chain's CDR3 is CASSFVGFGYGYTF. The CDR3 nucleotides read TGTGCCAGCAGTTTCGTGGGGTTCGGGTATGGCTACACCTTC.

This clonotype was recorded many times. The V and J genes are TRBV6-5 and TRBJ1-2; possibly TRBD1 for D (5 bases). The V end was cut by 6 bases, the J end by 1 base, with 9 bases between. CDR3 size: 13 residues. Germline loops: CDR1 MNHEY, CDR2 SVGAGI. CDR3 amino acids: CASRGVNNYGYTF. CDR3 coding DNA: TGTGCCAGCAGAGGGGTCAATAACTATGGCTACACCTTC.

This clonotype was found many times. The V call is TRBV15, the J call TRBJ1-5; D gene unclear. The V end was cut by 1 base, the J end by 7 bases, with 11 bases between. This CDR3 is 14 amino acids long. Germline-derived CDR1 and CDR2 are LNHNV and YYDKDF (reference sequence). The DNA for the CDR3 is TGTGCCACCAGCAGAGTCGGGTTGGACCAGCCCCAGCATTTT. Translated: CATSRVGLDQPQHF. Full variable domain (missing parts from reference TRBV15 and TRBJ1-5): DAMVIQNPRYQVTQFGKPVTLSCSQTLNHNVMYWYQQKSSQAPKLLFHYYDKDFNNEADTPDNFQSRRPNTSFCFLDIRSPGLGDTAMYLCATSRVGLDQPQHFGDGTRLSIL.

This clonotype showed up just a few times. V is TRBV6-6 and J is TRBJ2-7; 8 bases line up with TRBD1. Germline CDR1 reads MNHNY; CDR2 reads SVGAGI (reference sequence). The CDR3 is made up of 12 amino acids. The J segment lost 7 bases and the V segment lost 8 bases, leaving 7 bases of the junction unmatched. CDR3 protein: CASSQGAGEQYV. CDR3 bases: TGTGCCAGCTCGCAGGGGGCTGGTGAGCAGTACGTC.

This clonotype was seen only a few times. CDR3 sequence reads: CASSFEPGVPSEQFF. CDR3 DNA: TGCGCCAGCAGCTTTGAACCGGGAGTCCCCAGTGAGCAGTTCTTC. The chain employs TRBV5-1 and TRBJ2-1; D is perhaps TRBD2 (6 bases). V shed 2 bases and J shed 9 bases, with 18 bases lying between them. Germline V CDR1 and CDR2: SGHRS, YFSETQ. The CDR3 loop spans 15 amino acids.

This sequence joins TRBV11-3 and TRBJ1-2, with TRBD1 matching 7 bases. The CDR3 extends over 15 amino acids. Trimming at V came to 4 bases and at J to 6 bases, leaving 11 bases not matched to a gene. From germline, CDR1 is SGHNT and CDR2 YENEEA. The CDR3 DNA sequence: TGTGCCAGCAGCTGGACCTGGGACAGCCAAAATGGCTACACCTTC. Encoded protein: CASSWTWDSQNGYTF.

This clonotype has a count of ten or more. The rearrangement uses TRBV20-1 and TRBJ2-5; D is unresolved. CDR1 and CDR2 from the germline V gene are DFQATT and SNEGSKA (reference sequence). With 0 bases removed from V and 1 base from J, the gap between germline ends came to 9 bases. The CDR3 is made up of 14 amino acids. The CDR3 bases are TGCAGTGCTAGAGATGAGAGAGGCCAAGAGACCCAGTACTTC. Protein sequence: CSARDERGQETQYF.

In its sample, this clonotype was seen many times. The chain recombines TRBV20-1 with TRBJ2-1, with 13 bases identical to TRBD2. There are 15 residues in the CDR3. V was pared by 1 base and J by 9 bases, with 6 bases of the junction left unmatched. From germline, CDR1 is DFQATT and CDR2 SNEGSKA (reference sequence). This CDR3 reads CSARGTSGRVSEQFF. The CDR3 bases are TGCAGTGCTAGAGGTACTAGCGGGAGGGTATCTGAGCAGTTCTTC.

The table lists this clonotype with a few counts. The rearrangement uses TRBV7-2 and TRBJ1-2; 9 bases map to TRBD1. This CDR3 has 14 residues. Germline trimming cut 5 bases from V and 4 bases from J; bases unmatched to any gene: 5. Germline CDR1 SGHTA, CDR2 FQGNSA. The CDR3 DNA reads as TGTGCCAGCAGCACCGGACAGGGGTCCTATGGCTACACCTTC. Translation gives CASSTGQGSYGYTF.

V usage is TRBV30 and J usage is TRBJ1-4; D is perhaps TRBD1 (5 bases). The CDR3 sequence is 15 residues long. CDR1 is GTSNPN, CDR2 SVGIG, per germline (reference sequence). Between the trimmed V and J ends, which lost 2 bases and 8 bases, there was a span of 18 bases. CDR3 nucleotide sequence: TGTGCCTGGAGTCACAGCGACAGCCTGGGGGAAAAACTGTTTTTT. It codes for CAWSHSDSLGEKLFF.

This clonotype was recorded at least ten times. The V gene is TRBV12-3 or TRBV12-4, the J gene TRBJ2-1; unclear D gene. This CDR3 region has 12 residues. The V end lost 2 bases, the J end lost 9 bases, and 8 bases lay between the germline ends. For the CDR3, the DNA is TGTGCCAGCAGTTTAAATTACGCTGAGCAGTTCTTC. Translation: CASSLNYAEQFF.

This clonotype was picked up a small number of times. The chain joins TRBV6-4 to TRBJ2-7, with D unresolved. Trimming shortened V by 5 bases and J by 2 bases, and 7 bases separated the two germline ends. The CDR3 is 12 amino acids. Looked up from germline, CDR1 is MRHNA and CDR2 is SNTAGT. The DNA for the CDR3 is TGTGCCAGCAGTCGTGCCACCTACGAGCAGTACGTC. This gives the protein CASSRATYEQYV.

This clonotype occurred many times. This sequence joins TRBV30 and TRBJ2-5; possibly TRBD1 for D (6 bases). The CDR3 has 14 amino acids. Germline CDR1 is GTSNPN and CDR2 is SVGIG (reference sequence). Trimming pared 1 base from V and 1 base from J, leaving 10 bases between. The chain's CDR3 is CAWSGQVRQETQYF. The CDR3 nucleotides are TGTGCCTGGAGTGGACAGGTTCGCCAAGAGACCCAGTACTTC.